These T cell receptor beta chains were read from a single sample in a study of identical twins. Via MiXCR, TCRdb re-called the 5' RACE reads, giving one row per CDR3 protein. Here the sample spans 700,000 or so distinct CDR3 sequences, around 20% being singletons. These records were also assigned to another study, of T cells expressing NK-cell markers.

Sample: PBMCs. The receptors were sampled from a woman aged 18-30 years in good health. Both conserved end residues are part of each CDR3. A D gene is named only where the DNA matches it firmly. Clone size is not always given. Where it is, it says once, few, many or a class for expanded clones.

d_call	v_call	clone_size	j_call	cdr3_aa	cdr3_nt
TRBD2	TRBV12-3/TRBV12-4	NA	TRBJ2-1	CATTGGRGSYNEQFF	TGTGCCACCACGGGCGGGAGAGGGTCCTACAATGAGCAGTTCTTC
TRBD1	TRBV4-1	NA	TRBJ2-7	CASSQPGQGYEQYF	TGCGCCAGCAGCCAACCGGGACAGGGTTACGAGCAGTACTTC
NA	TRBV4-3	NA	TRBJ2-4	CASSQEYAGAKNIQYF	TGCGCCAGCAGCCAAGAATACGCGGGAGCCAAAAACATTCAGTACTTC
NA	TRBV29-1	NA	TRBJ2-7	CSVFGSPDYEQYF	TGCAGCGTCTTCGGGAGCCCCGACTACGAGCAGTACTTC
NA	TRBV5-1	NA	TRBJ2-5	CASSLGTHLQETQYF	TGCGCCAGCAGCTTGGGGACCCATCTACAAGAGACCCAGTACTTC
TRBD2	TRBV20-1	few	TRBJ2-3	CSATLSGGADTQYF	TGCAGTGCGACTCTGAGCGGGGGTGCAGATACGCAGTATTTT
TRBD1	TRBV29-1	many	TRBJ2-5	CSVIGQDETQYF	TGCAGCGTTATCGGACAGGATGAGACCCAGTACTTC
NA	TRBV29-1	NA	TRBJ2-7	CSAAGLYYEQYF	TGCAGCGCTGCGGGACTCTACTACGAGCAGTACTTC
NA	TRBV20-1	few	TRBJ1-2	CSARQGHGYTF	TGCAGTGCTAGACAGGGTCATGGCTACACCTTC
NA	TRBV6-5	many	TRBJ1-2	CASSPGDRGYTF	TGTGCCAGCTCGCCCGGGGATAGAGGCTACACCTTC
TRBD2	TRBV11-1	few	TRBJ2-5	CASSLGYWREAEKETQYF	TGTGCCAGCAGCTTAGGCTATTGGCGGGAGGCCGAAAAAGAGACCCAGTACTTC
TRBD2	TRBV4-2	few	TRBJ2-2	CASSQPGGGAFVGELFF	TGTGCCAGCAGCCAACCGGGCGGGGGGGCTTTCGTCGGGGAGCTGTTTTTT
TRBD2	TRBV3-1	NA	TRBJ2-5	CASRVIGRGEETQYF	TGTGCCAGCAGGGTCATCGGGCGGGGGGAAGAGACCCAGTACTTC
NA	TRBV5-1	few	TRBJ1-2	CASGVENYGYTF	TGCGCCAGCGGCGTGGAGAACTATGGCTACACCTTC
NA	TRBV6-2/TRBV6-3	NA	TRBJ2-2	CASSPQGHILIGELFF	TGTGCCAGCAGCCCACAGGGTCACATCCTCATCGGGGAGCTGTTTTTT
TRBD2	TRBV29-1	NA	TRBJ2-1	CSVLAATYNEQFF	TGCAGCGTACTAGCGGCGACCTACAATGAGCAGTTCTTC
NA	TRBV18	few	TRBJ2-1	CASSPLANYNEQFF	TGTGCCAGCTCACCACTAGCGAACTACAATGAGCAGTTCTTC
NA	TRBV7-2	NA	TRBJ1-1	CASSLVLIRGTEAFF	TGTGCCAGCAGCTTAGTCTTAATTCGCGGCACTGAAGCTTTCTTT
NA	TRBV10-3	NA	TRBJ1-3	CALGGSRAASGNTIYF	TGTGCCCTGGGGGGGAGCCGGGCGGCCTCTGGAAACACCATATATTTT
TRBD2	TRBV29-1	NA	TRBJ2-2	CSVDTSGLAGVGTGELFF	TGCAGCGTTGATACCTCGGGACTAGCGGGAGTAGGGACCGGGGAGCTGTTTTTT
TRBD2	TRBV7-2	many	TRBJ2-7	CASSFHGGYEQYF	TGTGCCAGCAGCTTCCACGGGGGGTACGAGCAGTACTTC
TRBD2	TRBV3-1	NA	TRBJ2-1	CASSQGNLAGGHNEQFF	TGTGCCAGCAGCCAAGGCAATCTAGCGGGAGGACACAATGAGCAGTTCTTC
NA	TRBV3-1	NA	TRBJ1-2	CASSTRTHYGYTF	TGTGCCAGCAGTACTCGGACGCACTATGGCTACACCTTC
NA	TRBV20-1	many	TRBJ2-7	CSATDLAFSSYEQYF	TGCAGTGCGACGGACCTAGCGTTCAGTTCCTACGAGCAGTACTTC
TRBD2	TRBV14	NA	TRBJ2-1	CASSQEGLAAYNEQFF	TGTGCCAGCAGCCAAGAGGGACTAGCGGCCTACAATGAGCAGTTCTTC
TRBD1	TRBV2	many	TRBJ2-3	CASKGQVTDTQYF	TGTGCCAGCAAGGGACAGGTGACAGATACGCAGTATTTT
NA	TRBV29-1	few	TRBJ1-1	CSVDPTEGNTEAFF	TGCAGCGTTGATCCCACCGAGGGAAACACTGAAGCTTTCTTT
TRBD2	TRBV9	many	TRBJ2-7	CASSVGPSGDYEQYF	TGTGCCAGCAGCGTAGGCCCTAGCGGGGACTACGAGCAGTACTTC
NA	TRBV5-6	few	TRBJ1-2	CASSLFQAGTYGYTF	TGTGCCAGCAGCTTGTTCCAGGCAGGTACCTATGGCTACACCTTC
TRBD2	TRBV7-2	few	TRBJ2-1	CASSLAPAGVRSYNEQFF	TGTGCCAGCAGCTTAGCCCCAGCGGGGGTGCGCTCCTACAATGAGCAGTTCTTC
TRBD2	TRBV6-5	NA	TRBJ2-2	CASSYPLAGVDTGELFF	TGTGCCAGCAGTTACCCCCTAGCGGGAGTAGACACCGGGGAGCTGTTTTTT
NA	TRBV20-1	few	TRBJ1-1	CSAVGNLNEAFF	TGCAGTGCGGTGGGGAACCTAAATGAAGCTTTCTTT
TRBD1	TRBV4-3	few	TRBJ2-1	CASSQDLKSGQGGRFF	TGCGCCAGCAGCCAAGATCTAAAGTCAGGACAGGGAGGCCGGTTCTTC
TRBD2	TRBV24-1	NA	TRBJ2-1	CATSSAGGPSNEQFF	TGTGCCACCAGTAGTGCGGGGGGGCCTTCGAATGAGCAGTTCTTC
TRBD1	TRBV27	few	TRBJ1-2	CASSLPGGRYGYTF	TGTGCCAGCAGTTTACCAGGGGGTCGCTATGGCTACACCTTC
NA	TRBV2	NA	TRBJ2-2	CASRGQMNTGELFF	TGTGCCAGCAGAGGACAGATGAACACCGGGGAGCTGTTTTTT
TRBD1	TRBV6-1	NA	TRBJ1-5	CASNHRTGATDQPQHF	TGTGCCAGCAACCACCGGACAGGGGCGACCGATCAGCCCCAGCATTTT
NA	TRBV6-2/TRBV6-3	NA	TRBJ2-1	CASSYTGEQFF	TGTGCCAGCAGTTACACCGGTGAGCAGTTCTTC
NA	TRBV2	NA	TRBJ1-1	CASSDEAGSEAFF	TGTGCCAGCAGTGATGAAGCGGGCAGTGAAGCTTTCTTT
TRBD2	TRBV10-3	few	TRBJ2-1	CAISPTSGGGNEQFF	TGTGCCATCAGCCCAACTAGCGGGGGGGGTAATGAGCAGTTCTTC
NA	TRBV29-1	many	TRBJ1-1	CSVAPGYGTEAFF	TGCAGCGTTGCCCCAGGGTACGGAACTGAAGCTTTCTTT
NA	TRBV12-3/TRBV12-4	few	TRBJ2-2	CASSSRRFYRVNTGELFF	TGTGCCAGCAGTTCCCGACGTTTTTACAGGGTGAACACCGGGGAGCTGTTTTTT
NA	TRBV20-1	many	TRBJ2-1	CSVSGSYNEQFF	TGCAGTGTGTCCGGTTCCTACAATGAGCAGTTCTTC
TRBD2	TRBV20-1	NA	TRBJ2-1	CSAYLPGLATDEQFF	TGCAGTGCTTATCTACCGGGACTAGCGACGGATGAGCAGTTCTTC
NA	TRBV5-5	few	TRBJ2-4	CASHPSLAKNIQYF	TGTGCCAGCCACCCTTCCCTAGCCAAAAACATTCAGTACTTC